Below, 10 T cell receptor beta chains from the same sample are listed, as sequenced in a study of OX40 agonist ivuxolimab in advanced cancers. Profiling relied on immunoSEQ multiplex PCR, and the TCRdb table lists in-frame clones only, not all of them. The repertoire holds some 100,000 clones, with around 89% as singletons. The source material was CD4+ or CD8+ T cells sorted from blood, sampled in a trial of the OX40 agonist ivuxolimab. These receptors were collected from an adult with an advanced solid tumor such as melanoma, head and neck, liver or kidney cancer.

The chain is built from TRBV7-3 and TRBJ2-1; 9 bases agree with TRBD1. The germline CDR1 and CDR2 sequences are SGHTA and FQGTGA. The V and J ends lost 5 bases and 10 bases, in that order; junction bases with no gene match: 6. This CDR3 is 13 amino acids long. In DNA, the CDR3 is TGTGCCAGCAGCGTTACAGGGGGCGGGGAGCAGTTCTTC. Residues: CASSVTGGGEQFF.

V gene TRBV7-8 combines with J gene TRBJ2-3, with TRBD2 as a possible D gene (6 bases). The CDR3 consists of 15 residues. Germline lookup yields CDR1 SGHVS and CDR2 FQNEAQ. V was cut by 3 bases and J by 4 bases, with 14 bases left in between. CDR3 sequence reads: CASSFGSGFSDTQYF. The CDR3, as DNA: TGTGCCAGCAGCTTTGGGAGCGGGTTTTCAGATACGCAGTATTTT.

The rearrangement links TRBV4-2 to TRBJ2-2; TRBD2 matches 9 bases. The J segment lost 2 bases and the V segment lost 5 bases, leaving 3 bases of the junction unmatched. The CDR3 is 15 amino acids. The germline V gene encodes CDR1 LGHNA and CDR2 YNFKEQ. The DNA for the CDR3 is TGTGCCAGCAGCTTAGCGGGAGTCAACACCGGGGAGCTGTTTTTT. Translation: CASSLAGVNTGELFF.

J is TRBJ2-5 and V is TRBV2, with D perhaps matching TRBD2 (5 bases). The CDR3 is made up of 16 amino acids. Trimming took 3 bases from V and 4 from J, leaving 18 bases between them. Germline V lookup: CDR1 SNHLY, CDR2 FYNNEI. CDR3 bases: TGTGCCAGCAGTGAGGAAAGCGGCCGGGCGGGAGAGACCCAGTACTTC. Its translation: CASSEESGRAGETQYF.

V gene TRBV5-4 combines with J gene TRBJ2-7; D unresolved. This CDR3 comprises 14 residues. V lost 2 bases and J lost 0, with 9 bases in between. The germline CDR1 and CDR2 sequences are SGHNT and YYREEE (reference sequence). Here the CDR3 DNA reads TGTGCCAGCAGCTTAACACTGAGCTCCTACGAGCAGTACTTC. It yields the protein CASSLTLSSYEQYF.

This rearrangement joins TRBV6-1 to TRBJ1-3, with 8 bases that match TRBD1. CDR1 and CDR2 (germline): MNHNS, SASEGT. This CDR3 has 14 residues. Germline trimming cut 8 bases from V and 3 bases from J; bases unmatched to any gene: 6. The CDR3 sequence: CASDLQGVGNTIYF. CDR3 DNA: TGTGCCAGCGACCTACAGGGGGTTGGAAACACCATATATTTT.

V usage is TRBV29-1 and J usage is TRBJ2-1; no reliable D call. Trimming removed 5 bases at V and 0 bases at J, with 5 bases between. The CDR3 is made up of 12 amino acids. The germline V gene has CDR1 SQVTM and CDR2 ANQGSEA. The CDR3 reads CSVQVSYNEQFF. The CDR3 DNA is TGCAGCGTTCAGGTCTCCTACAATGAGCAGTTCTTC.

The V call is TRBV25-1, the J call TRBJ1-2; D is unclear. The V end lost 3 bases, the J end lost 4 bases, and 12 bases lay between the germline ends. Germline V gene data show CDR1 as MGHDK and CDR2 as SYGVNS. The CDR3 covers 14 residues. Here the CDR3 reads CASSDFLAGYGYTF. The DNA for the CDR3 is TGTGCCAGCAGTGACTTCTTAGCGGGCTATGGCTACACCTTC.

The gene calls are TRBV10-3 and TRBJ2-5, with 7 bases identical to TRBD1. CDR1 ENHRY and CDR2 SYGVKD come from the germline V gene. This CDR3 region has 13 residues. V lost 6 bases, J lost 7 bases, and 8 bases stayed unmatched. As DNA, the CDR3 is TGTGCCATCAGCAGACAGGGTGTTGGGACCCAGTACTTC. Protein sequence: CAISRQGVGTQYF.

V and J are TRBV7-2 and TRBJ1-6; no clear D. Trimming left V 2 bases short and J 8 bases short, with 4 bases between. CDR3 size: 12 residues. Germline-derived CDR1 and CDR2 are SGHTA and FQGNSA. The CDR3 here is CASSLSHSPLHF. CDR3 sequence (DNA): TGTGCCAGCAGCTTATCTCATTCACCCCTCCACTTT.